Listed below are T cell receptor beta chains from one sample, sequenced in a study of blood T cells in healthy people across ages. A single record per CDR3 protein comes from TCRdb applying MiXCR to the 5' RACE reads. The data contain 850,000 to 950,000 distinct CDR3 sequences, 29% of them singletons. The sequenced sample consisted of blood. These receptors were obtained from a woman older than 75 in good health. Each CDR3 is given with its conserved first and last residue. D genes are given only for firm matches. The size of a clone is reported for some rows only, either as once, few or many, or as a class for expanded clones.

j_call | clone_size | v_call | d_call | cdr3_aa | cdr3_nt
TRBJ1-4 | many | TRBV25-1 | - | CASSEWGRSNEKLFF | TGTGCCAGCAGTGAATGGGGGCGATCTAATGAAAAACTGTTTTTT
TRBJ2-7 | - | TRBV27 | - | CASNPGRTSYEQYF | TGTGCCAGCAACCCCGGACGGACCAGCTACGAGCAGTACTTC
TRBJ2-5 | many | TRBV2 | - | CASLTGRGQETQYF | TGTGCCTCCCTAACAGGACGGGGCCAAGAGACCCAGTACTTC
TRBJ2-5 | few | TRBV7-2 | - | CASSVRGGFETQYF | TGTGCCAGCAGCGTCAGGGGGGGGTTCGAGACCCAGTACTTC
TRBJ2-1 | many | TRBV15 | TRBD2 | CATSTISYTGTSDNEQFF | TGTGCCACCAGCACGATTTCTTATACCGGGACTAGCGATAATGAGCAGTTCTTC
TRBJ2-1 | many | TRBV27 | TRBD2 | CASRLAGGLYNEQFF | TGTGCCAGCAGACTAGCGGGGGGCCTGTACAATGAGCAGTTCTTC
TRBJ1-2 | few | TRBV19 | - | CASSPNQGYYGYTF | TGTGCCAGCAGTCCCAACCAGGGATACTATGGCTACACCTTC
TRBJ2-3 | - | TRBV9 | - | CASSVQAADTQYF | TGTGCCAGCAGCGTCCAGGCCGCAGATACGCAGTATTTT
TRBJ2-5 | many | TRBV7-2 | - | CASSPRTTRVQETQYF | TGTGCCAGCAGCCCACGGACTACGCGGGTCCAAGAGACCCAGTACTTC
TRBJ2-3 | many | TRBV29-1 | - | CSVGIDTQYF | TGCAGCGTTGGCATAGATACGCAGTATTTT
TRBJ1-1 | - | TRBV12-3/TRBV12-4 | TRBD1 | CASTQRGRTTEAFF | TGTGCCAGCACCCAGAGGGGGCGAACCACTGAAGCTTTCTTT
TRBJ2-1 | - | TRBV9 | TRBD1 | CASSVGPGGCDEQFF | TGTGCCAGCAGCGTAGGCCCAGGGGGCTGCGATGAGCAGTTCTTC
TRBJ2-1 | few | TRBV20-1 | TRBD2 | CSARGLADFNEQFF | TGCAGTGCAAGGGGACTAGCGGATTTCAATGAGCAGTTCTTC
TRBJ2-1 | - | TRBV10-3 | TRBD1 | CAIQQGLNNEQFF | TGTGCCATCCAACAGGGGTTAAACAATGAGCAGTTCTTC
TRBJ1-6 | many | TRBV5-6 | - | CASSLEGYSYNSPLHF | TGTGCCAGCAGCTTGGAAGGTTACTCCTATAATTCACCCCTCCACTTT